This T cell receptor beta chain is drawn from a study of brain T cells in children with intractable seizures. The study's findings and limits: Pre-surgery blood may have been undersampled, hiding some clones.

Sequencing was limited to surgery cases with top T cell transcript signatures in brain tissue. Patients received at least one anti-epileptic drug before surgery. The germline V gene has CDR1 SEHNR and CDR2 FQNEAQ (reference sequence). The CDR3 is 15 amino acids. V shed 1 base and J shed 1 base, with 5 bases lying between them. Concerning this clone: Its antigen is undetermined.

Repertoires were generated with immunoSEQ multiplex PCR, while TCRdb's copy carries only in-frame clones and drops some. Of around 100,000 clones listed, 90% to 95% are singletons. This TCR was recovered from a boy younger than two with hemimegalencephaly and intractable seizures. The rearrangement joins TRBV7-9 to TRBJ1-6; D possibly corresponds to TRBD1 (5 bases). This specimen was peripheral blood, taken at surgery. CDR3 in amino acids: CASSLEGSYNSPLHF. CDR3 coding DNA: TGTGCCAGCAGCTTAGAGGGGTCCTATAATTCACCCCTCCACTTT.